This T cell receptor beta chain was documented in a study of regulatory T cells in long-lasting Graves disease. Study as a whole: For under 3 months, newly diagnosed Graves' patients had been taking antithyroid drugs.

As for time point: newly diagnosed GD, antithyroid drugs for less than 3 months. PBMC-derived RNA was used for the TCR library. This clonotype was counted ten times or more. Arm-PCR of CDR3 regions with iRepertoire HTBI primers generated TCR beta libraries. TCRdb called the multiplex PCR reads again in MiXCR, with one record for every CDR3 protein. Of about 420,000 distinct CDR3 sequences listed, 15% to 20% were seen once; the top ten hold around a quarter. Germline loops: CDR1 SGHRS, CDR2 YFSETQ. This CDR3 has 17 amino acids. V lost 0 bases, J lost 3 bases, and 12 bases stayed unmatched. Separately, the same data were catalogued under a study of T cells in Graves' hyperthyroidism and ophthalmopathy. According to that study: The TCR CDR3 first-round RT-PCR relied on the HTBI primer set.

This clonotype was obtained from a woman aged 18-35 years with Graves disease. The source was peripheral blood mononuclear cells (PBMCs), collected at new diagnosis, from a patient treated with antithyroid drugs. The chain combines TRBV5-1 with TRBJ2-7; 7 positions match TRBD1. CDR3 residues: CASSLAGDSKGRYEQYF. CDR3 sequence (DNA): TGCGCCAGCAGCTTGGCAGGGGACAGCAAAGGTCGCTACGAGCAGTACTTC. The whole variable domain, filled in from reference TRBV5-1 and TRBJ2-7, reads KAGVTQTPRYLIKTRGQQVTLSCSPISGHRSVSWYQQTPGQGLQFLFEYFSETQRNKGNFPGRFSGRQFSNSRSEMNVSTLELGDSALYLCASSLAGDSKGRYEQYFGPGTRLTVT.